This T cell receptor (beta chain) was captured in a study of blood T cell repertoires in COVID-19. Study-level background: PBMCs, B-cell-depleted T cells, or T cells provided the cDNA or gDNA that made up the material.

Cohorts were assigned according to the clinical history that participants reported. Recovery meant two consecutive negative NP/OP PCR tests, professional clearance, or resolved symptoms. The junction had 13 bases not matched to a gene; V was cut back by 0 bases and J by 3 bases. The CDR3 is made up of 18 amino acids. Germline values: CDR1 LGHDT, CDR2 YNNKEL (reference sequence). Only in-frame clones appear in the TCRdb table, and some are missing; sequencing was by immunoSEQ multiplex PCR. This table holds 250,000 to 350,000 clones, about 91% found once. This receptor was obtained from a woman between 18 and 29 years old who had recovered from COVID-19. The material sequenced was PBMCs or T cells enriched from blood (not recorded which). This chain links TRBV3-1 (or the pseudogene TRBV3-2) with TRBJ2-5, with 7 nucleotides matching TRBD2. CDR3 in amino acids: CASSQDRASGNFKETQYF. The CDR3 DNA follows: TGTGCCAGCAGCCAAGATAGAGCTAGCGGAAACTTTAAAGAGACCCAGTACTTC.